This is a list of T cell receptor beta chains from one sample in a study of cytomegalovirus exposure and HLA in healthy donors. Profiling relied on immunoSEQ multiplex PCR, and the TCRdb table lists in-frame clones only, not all of them. Seen here are about 160,000 clones, 65% to 85% observed once, and the top ten hold about 0.82%. Sequenced: PBMCs. The receptors originated from a woman aged 18-30 years in good health and CMV-seronegative. Both conserved end residues are part of each CDR3. Fields, in order: clone size, V gene, D gene, J gene, CDR3 DNA, CDR3 protein. D genes are given only for firm matches. Expanded clones get a size class; other rows say once, few or many, or leave the size out.

>.|TRBV4-1|.|TRBJ2-2
TGCGCCAGCAGCCGAGTTGGGAACACCGGGGAGCTGTTTTTT
CASSRVGNTGELFF
>.|TRBV18|.|TRBJ1-5
TGTGCCAGCTCACCGAATTCCGGGGGTAGCAATCAGCCCCAGCATTTT
CASSPNSGGSNQPQHF
>.|TRBV7-9|.|TRBJ2-3
TGTGCCAGCAGCGTAAGCACAGATACGCAGTATTTT
CASSVSTDTQYF
>.|TRBV27|.|TRBJ1-5
TGTGCCAGCAGTTTAACCAGGAACAGCAATCAGCCCCAGCATTTT
CASSLTRNSNQPQHF
>.|TRBV9|TRBD2|TRBJ2-7
TGTGCCAGCAGCGTAGGGGAGGGACTACCTTTGTACGAGCAGTACTTC
CASSVGEGLPLYEQYF
>.|TRBV18|.|TRBJ2-1
TGTGCCAGCTCACCGTCAGGGGTGGATGAGCAGTTCTTC
CASSPSGVDEQFF
>.|TRBV28|TRBD2|TRBJ2-1
TGTGCCAGCGGCGGTTTAGAGACTAGCGGTGGGGTTTATTCCAATGAGCAGTTCTTC
CASGGLETSGGVYSNEQFF
>.|TRBV27|TRBD1|TRBJ2-5
TGTGCCAGCAGTTTTACCGGGACAGGCGGAGAGACCCAGTACTTC
CASSFTGTGGETQYF
>few|TRBV11-3|.|TRBJ1-1
TGTGCCAGCAGCTTCAGGGGAACACTTCCTGGGGAAGCTTTCTTT
CASSFRGTLPGEAFF
>.|TRBV28|.|TRBJ1-1
TGTGCCAGCAGCGAAGAGGATCGACTGAACACTGAAGCTTTCTTT
CASSEEDRLNTEAFF
>.|TRBV5-1|TRBD2|TRBJ2-1
TGCGCCAGCAGCTTAGGAGCGGGAGATAATGAGCAGTTCTTC
CASSLGAGDNEQFF